The TCR beta chain described here comes from a study of cytomegalovirus exposure and HLA in healthy donors listed by TCRdb under 2017. Notes on the research overall: In an earlier analysis of roughly 590 of the donors, about 260 Gb of sequence data and 120 million or so unique TCR beta sequences from 150 million to 200 million T cells were reported. Roughly 300 gigabases of sequencing data and around 87 million unique TCR sequences were included in an early release covering about 700 HLA-typed donors. Among the roughly 370 genotyped donors, approximately 76% belonged to the genetic ancestry cluster associated with self-reported Caucasian donors. The study aimed to test whether signatures of past pathogen exposure could be identified by cataloging public T cell receptors. Using immunosequencing, the study profiled T cell repertoires from some 670 subjects and related those repertoires to cytomegalovirus serostatus. Along with the roughly 700-subject first cohort, a separate validation cohort of around 120 different subjects was used. To predict cytomegalovirus infection status, the study combined high-throughput TCR immunosequencing, statistical association of individual TCRs with disease status, and machine learning. In a later analysis, previously published TCR beta repertoires from 500 to 750 donors were re-analyzed and high-resolution HLA genotyping was added so that TCR occurrence patterns could be studied. In the later analysis, no new phenotypic data were used to find candidate immune exposures; instead, reliance was placed on TCR beta sequences and their occurrence across donors. An earlier analysis of several hundred of the donors applied high-throughput TCR beta sequencing to assess whether each TCR beta V gene segment acted as functional or pseudogenic. Alongside the repertoire data, information on donor age, sex, ethnicity and CMV serostatus was compiled. Genome-wide SNP genotypes for about 60% of the roughly 670 donors were used in a later genetic analysis, which treated that subset as a discovery cohort. All discovery cohort repertoires had been generated using a single sequencing platform. Both class I and class II loci were covered by HLA typing, at four-digit resolution. Typing coverage varied by locus: roughly 629-640 donors for A, B, C, DRB1 and DQB1; roughly 560 for DQA1; nearly 610 for DPA1; around 450 for DPB1. Roughly five DR-DQ haplotypes were handled as single units for association and clustering, since linkage in the cohort was strong. Across approximately 400 genotyped donors of the cohort, an average of about 250,000 unique TCR beta nucleotide sequences per donor were sequenced, and roughly 20% of those sequences were non-productive.

Study-level results and caveats: At a false discovery rate of 0.05, a later analysis linked roughly 17,000 TCR beta sequences to specific HLA alleles. Most TCR sequences were seen in very few donors, while some public TCRs were found in many individuals. In a later analysis, HLA-associated TCR beta chains showed more clonal expansion and lower generation probabilities than non-associated chains that were equally common. This cohort had only TCR beta chains sequenced, and the lack of alpha or paired-chain data limited which features could be detected. Approximately 18 rarely observed V segments, including chromosome 9 orphons, were excluded from the earlier analysis of several hundred of the donors because counts were too low. A later analysis reported that several top co-occurrence clusters appeared linked to parvovirus B19, influenza, CMV and Epstein-Barr virus. Assigning TCR associations to individual alleles was difficult when HLA alleles, especially DR and DQ, strongly co-occurred. In the study, approximately 150 TCR beta chains were listed as associated with cytomegalovirus. The 87-base-pair reads could not distinguish some IMGT-functional V segments, including TRBV6-2 and TRBV6-3, so those segments were excluded. The sequencing pipeline was judged likely to have produced a cluster of highly shared sequence variants as a technical artifact. According to a later analysis, TCR association rates differed among HLA loci, with DRB1 alleles showing the most associated TCRs and HLA-C alleles showing the fewest. Linkage disequilibrium might explain the correlated functional status among segregating V segments, but an unknown experimental factor could not be excluded. Because some donors lacked HLA typing at each locus, the association tests relied only on the typed subset. In a later genetic analysis, fewer N-insertions in productive TCRs were reported among donors in an Asian-associated ancestry cluster than the 666-donor mean. In a later genetic analysis, a missense DCLRE1C variant was associated with V-gene and J-gene trimming of TCR beta chains, and the association was replicated in an independent cohort. A few of the identified cytomegalovirus-associated TCR beta chains were confirmed in vitro to be specific for cytomegalovirus antigens. A further reported finding was that TCR beta sequences accurately predicted the HLA-A and HLA-B alleles for most subjects in the first cohort. For the cohort, immune exposure information was limited to CMV serostatus. The authors suggested that the approach could potentially be extended to other disease states and immunological phenotypes. Cytomegalovirus status was reported to be diagnosed by the classifier with high specificity and sensitivity in both the original and validation cohorts. A later analysis found that most CMV-associated TCR beta chains appeared HLA-restricted, with HLA associations seemingly driven largely by CMV exposure. Roughly uniform sequencing depth across donors was assumed in presence/absence analyses, although this assumption may not hold. Broadly in line with IMGT annotations, most TCR beta V segments showed up in productive rearrangements about 87% or about 30% of the time in an earlier analysis of 587 of the donors.

About this clone: Its antigen remains unidentified.

Library prep was done by the immunoSEQ multiplex PCR assay. For the multiplex PCR, a mixture combining 60 forward primers for TCR Vbeta segments and 13 reverse primers for TCR Jbeta segments was used. A multiplex PCR assay on genomic DNA amplified the CDR3 region of rearranged TCR beta genes. Amplified TCR beta libraries were sequenced as 87-base-pair reads on the Illumina HiSeq System. The original pipeline was this. In a later analysis, approximately 74 million unique TCR beta chains were counted across the 650 to 750 repertoires, and around 11 million of these chains were shared by at least two donors. A nearest-neighbor algorithm error-corrected the raw reads and collapsed the reads into unique sequences, merging closely related sequences to remove PCR and sequencing errors. To assign V, D and J gene segments, CDR3 sequences were aligned to IMGT reference sequences. For a sequence to be retained, at least a six-nucleotide match to both a V gene segment and a J gene segment was required. A rearrangement counted as productive if the CDR3 had no stop codons and remained in frame with V and J, and every other rearrangement counted as non-productive. Following IMGT convention, CDR3 was defined as the stretch from the second conserved V-encoded cysteine to the conserved J-encoded phenylalanine. The earlier analysis of about 610 of the donors excluded sequences that lacked an unambiguous match to a single V gene segment. In an earlier analysis of a few hundred of the donors, V segments were called functional above 56.7% productive rearrangements and were called segregating when the between-donor standard deviation exceeded 5%. A statistical classification framework was developed to diagnose cytomegalovirus status using the catalog of TCR beta chain sequences. V and J gene assignment, in a later analysis, came from comparing TCR nucleotide sequences with IMGT/GENE-DB human TR gene sequences. Using the TCRdist pipeline, a later analysis assigned CDR3 sequences along with most-parsimonious VDJ recombination scenarios. In a later analysis, every TCR beta chain was defined by the combination of its CDR3 amino acid sequence and its V-gene family, and reads without a unique V-gene family were dropped. A later analysis removed 592 highly shared, low-generation-probability nucleotide sequences to deal with suspected cross-contamination and a sequencing artifact. A later analysis calculated a clonal expansion index for each public chain from normalized within-repertoire ranks of inferred template counts. Generation probabilities in a later analysis came from a VDJ recombination model fitted to out-of-frame rearrangements, and those results were checked against IGoR. Hypergeometric tests were used in a later analysis to score TCR-TCR, TCR-HLA and TCR-CMV co-occurrence, with a repertoire-size bias correction applied to the TCR pairs. In a later analysis, false discovery rates were estimated by permuting HLA or CMV assignments 20 times. In a later analysis, co-occurring TCRs were grouped using DBSCAN, with TCRdist sequence similarity added in when clustering inside HLA-allele-positive subsets. Repertoires with fewer than 30,000 or more than 120,000 public chains, plus five repertoires with anomalous nucleotide sharing, were excluded from co-occurrence clustering. TCRdb retrieved this table from immuneACCESS and kept in-frame rearrangements only. Not all clones are present; in checked studies, unresolved V genes account for under half, and no reason is known for the remainder. The DNA gave D and trimming, while V, J and clone size come from that table. This sample's records show about 200,000 clones. The ten biggest clones cover around 1.1% of the sample.

The cohort comprised fewer than 750 healthy bone marrow donors. Cohort members were all nominally healthy when sampled, although unrecorded immune exposures were likely present. The donor tested CMV seropositive, placing the donor among the approximately 310 seropositive members of the cohort. Every donor gave a peripheral blood sample, and the peripheral blood mononuclear cells from that sample were used for TCR beta sequencing. The Qiagen DNeasy Blood Extraction Kit was used to extract genomic DNA from the blood cell samples. Deletion took 2 bases off V and 7 bases off J, with a span of 11 bases between the germline ends. From the cysteine through the phenylalanine, the CDR3 covers 14 amino acids. The retained sequence is limited to the CDR3, 42 bases, with the frame set at the first base. Reading the germline V gene (reference sequence) gives CDR1 MNHEY and CDR2 SMNVEV.

The TCR originated in a girl aged 2 to 9 in good health and CMV-seropositive. The chain was built from TRBV27 and TRBJ2-2; the D gene assignment is ambiguous. Sequences were obtained from PBMCs. The CDR3 reads CASSLLVFSGELFF. The sequence in DNA is TGTGCCAGCAGTTTACTAGTATTCAGCGGGGAGCTGTTTTTT.